These 2 T cell receptor beta chains share one sample of origin, sequenced in a study of T cell repertoires in cytomegalovirus infection. No antigens are known for them. TCRdb reprocessed the reads with MiXCR, giving one entry per CDR3 protein. The top ten clones hold around 18% of a sample with 300,000 to 400,000 distinct CDR3 sequences, 29% of them seen once. The sample was cultured PBMCs, taken from culture after CMV antigen stimulation. Every receptor here comes from a human donor in good health (CMV status not recorded). Some clones in this sample may be carry-over from other donors' samples.

The chain joins TRBV28 to TRBJ2-3, with 8 bases aligning to TRBD1. V lost 5 bases, J lost 13 bases, and 11 bases stayed unmatched. The germline V gene has CDR1 MDHEN and CDR2 SYDVKM. The CDR3 length is 13 residues. The CDR3 protein is CASSQGTGRGKYF. CDR3 nucleotides: TGTGCCAGCAGTCAGGGGACAGGCCGAGGAAAGTATTTT.

This clonotype was counted only a few times. The chain combines TRBV5-1 with TRBJ2-3, with 12 bases lining up with TRBD2. This CDR3 is built from 19 residues. Losses at the gene ends were 2 bases for V and 3 bases for J; bases not matched to a gene: 13. Germline V gene lookup returns CDR1 SGHRS and CDR2 YFSETQ. This CDR3 reads CASSFRLAGGSQLTDTQYF. The CDR3 DNA follows: TGCGCCAGCAGCTTCCGGCTAGCGGGAGGGTCGCAACTTACAGATACGCAGTATTTT.